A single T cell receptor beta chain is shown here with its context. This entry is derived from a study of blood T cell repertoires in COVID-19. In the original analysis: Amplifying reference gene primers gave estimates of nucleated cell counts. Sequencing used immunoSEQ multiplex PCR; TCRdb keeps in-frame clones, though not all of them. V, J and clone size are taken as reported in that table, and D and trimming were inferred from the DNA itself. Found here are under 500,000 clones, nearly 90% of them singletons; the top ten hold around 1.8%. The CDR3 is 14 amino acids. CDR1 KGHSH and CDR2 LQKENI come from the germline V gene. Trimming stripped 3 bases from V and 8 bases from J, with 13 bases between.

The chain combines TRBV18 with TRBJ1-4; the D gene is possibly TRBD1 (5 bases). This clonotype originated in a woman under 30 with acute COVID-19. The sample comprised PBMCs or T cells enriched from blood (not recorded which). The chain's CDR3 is CASSPRQGIEKLFF. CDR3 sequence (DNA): TGTGCCAGCTCACCGCGGCAGGGAATCGAAAAACTGTTTTTT.